Listed below are T cell receptor beta chains from one sample, sequenced in a study of identical twins. MiXCR, applied by TCRdb to the 5' RACE reads, yields one record per CDR3 protein. This sample has 450,000 or so distinct CDR3 sequences; more than 13% occur once, and the top ten carry more than 0.8%. These data also featured in a second study, about yellow fever vaccine responses in identical twins.

Sequencing was performed on CD4+ T cells sorted from blood. Receptors were obtained from a woman aged 18-29 years in good health. Both conserved end residues are part of each CDR3. A D gene is named only where the DNA matches it firmly. The size field is filled for only some rows; it gives once, few, many or a size class.

j_gene,len,abundance,v_gene,d_gene,CDR3nt,CDR3aa
TRBJ1-1,17,-,TRBV19,-,TGTGCCAGTAGTATAGATACCGGCAGAAGAGTAAACACTGAAGCTTTCTTT,CASSIDTGRRVNTEAFF
TRBJ2-4,16,few,TRBV6-2/TRBV6-3,-,TGTGCCAGCACAGCGGGCCTAGGGATGGCCAAAAACATTCAGTACTTC,CASTAGLGMAKNIQYF
TRBJ2-2,14,few,TRBV7-6,-,TGTGCCAGCAGCTTAGAGGCTGTCTCAGGGGAGCTGTTTTTT,CASSLEAVSGELFF
TRBJ2-2,15,many,TRBV12-3/TRBV12-4,TRBD1,TGTGCCAGCAGCCGGGACAGCAAAAACACCGGGGAGCTGTTTTTT,CASSRDSKNTGELFF
TRBJ1-1,13,many,TRBV29-1,TRBD1,TGCAGCGTTGCCGGGACAGATAACACTGAAGCTTTCTTT,CSVAGTDNTEAFF
TRBJ2-7,10,many,TRBV29-1,-,TGCAGCGTCGGGATCCACGAGCAGTACTTC,CSVGIHEQYF
TRBJ2-1,16,-,TRBV24-1,TRBD1,TGTGCCACCAGTGATCAGGACAGGGGAAAATACAATGAGCAGTTCTTC,CATSDQDRGKYNEQFF
TRBJ1-5,13,-,TRBV15,-,TGTGCCACCAGCGGATCTAGCAATCAGCCCCAGCATTTT,CATSGSSNQPQHF
TRBJ1-1,13,few,TRBV3-1,-,TGTGCCAGCAGCCTGGACCGGTCGAGCCAAGTTTTCTTT,CASSLDRSSQVFF
TRBJ2-7,13,-,TRBV29-1,-,TGCAGCGCTCGCCAGGAAATCTCCTACGAGCAGTACTTC,CSARQEISYEQYF
TRBJ2-2,18,few,TRBV11-1,-,TGTGCCAGCAGCCCGTTCTCATTAGGCTATCCGAACACCGGGGAGCTGTTTTTT,CASSPFSLGYPNTGELFF
TRBJ2-7,12,few,TRBV2,TRBD2,TGTGCCACTAGACTAGCGGGATACGAGCAGTACTTC,CATRLAGYEQYF
TRBJ2-7,15,few,TRBV4-3,TRBD2,TGCGCCAGCAGCCAAGGGGGCGGGAGAGACCACGAGCAGTACTTC,CASSQGGGRDHEQYF
TRBJ2-1,20,few,TRBV21-1,-,TGTGCCAGCAGCAAAGGAGCTAGAGGGGGCTGGAAAAGCTCCTACAATGAGCAGTTCTTC,CASSKGARGGWKSSYNEQFF
TRBJ2-3,16,-,TRBV27,TRBD1,TGTGCCAGCAGTTTGTTAGGGACAGCCGGCACAGATACGCAGTATTTT,CASSLLGTAGTDTQYF
TRBJ2-3,14,few,TRBV7-2,-,TGTGCCAGCAGCTTAGTGTCTACCACAGATACGCAGTATTTT,CASSLVSTTDTQYF
TRBJ2-4,14,few,TRBV20-1,-,TGCAGTGCTAGAGGGGTTCAAGCAGGGAGCATTCAGTACTTC,CSARGVQAGSIQYF
TRBJ1-1,13,few,TRBV14,-,TGTGCCAGCAGCCCGTTTCTAGGGGCTGACGCTTTCTTT,CASSPFLGADAFF
TRBJ1-1,15,few,TRBV6-1,TRBD1,TGTGCCAGCAGTAAAGAGACAGGGCTGAACACTGAAGCTTTCTTT,CASSKETGLNTEAFF
TRBJ1-5,15,-,TRBV28,TRBD1,TGTGCCAGCAGTTTCTCTACAGGGGCTAATCAGCCCCAGCATTTT,CASSFSTGANQPQHF
TRBJ1-4,15,few,TRBV20-1,TRBD1,TGCAGTGCCCCGGGAGACAGGGGGCGCAATGAAAAACTGTTTTTT,CSAPGDRGRNEKLFF
TRBJ2-4,15,few,TRBV20-1,TRBD2,TGCAGTGCTCCCCACCCGGGGCTAGCGGGAAACATTCAGTACTTC,CSAPHPGLAGNIQYF
TRBJ2-3,15,-,TRBV11-3,TRBD1,TGTGCCAGCAGCGCAGGACAGGGGGTTCGGGATACGCAGTATTTT,CASSAGQGVRDTQYF
TRBJ2-1,16,many,TRBV11-1,TRBD2,TGTGCCAGCAGCTTAGAACTAGTAGCGGGGGGCAATGAGCAGTTCTTC,CASSLELVAGGNEQFF
TRBJ2-5,13,few,TRBV27,-,TGTGCCAGCAGTGTACAACTGGGGGAGACCCAGTACTTC,CASSVQLGETQYF
TRBJ2-1,15,many,TRBV5-6,TRBD2,TGTGCCAGCAGCTTGCGGCTAGCGGGAGGAACTGGGCAGTTCTTC,CASSLRLAGGTGQFF
TRBJ2-5,15,-,TRBV6-5,-,TGTGCCAGCAGTTACCGTCGACAAGGGGTGGAGACCCAGTACTTC,CASSYRRQGVETQYF
TRBJ2-7,12,few,TRBV10-3,-,TGTGCCACCCAAGGGGAGTCCTACGAGCAGTACTTC,CATQGESYEQYF
TRBJ2-3,14,many,TRBV12-3/TRBV12-4,-,TGTGCCAGCAGCCCGATCGGGAGCACAGATACGCAGTATTTT,CASSPIGSTDTQYF
TRBJ2-2,13,-,TRBV24-1,-,TGTGCCACCAGTGATTTGTATGGGTGGGAGCTGTTTTTT,CATSDLYGWELFF
TRBJ2-3,21,-,TRBV12-3/TRBV12-4,TRBD2,TGTGCCAGCAGTTTAGCTACCGGGGGACTAGCGGGAGGGCACAGCACAGATACGCAGTATTTT,CASSLATGGLAGGHSTDTQYF
TRBJ1-1,12,-,TRBV30,-,TGTGCCTGGGCGGGAATAAACACTGAAGCTTTCTTT,CAWAGINTEAFF
TRBJ2-2,17,few,TRBV5-1,TRBD2,TGCGCCAGCAGCGCCTCGGGACTAGTGGAGAACACCGGGGAGCTGTTTTTT,CASSASGLVENTGELFF
TRBJ2-1,15,-,TRBV11-1,TRBD2,TGTGCCAGCAGCTTCCTTAGCGGGGATTACAATGAGCAGTTCTTC,CASSFLSGDYNEQFF
TRBJ1-6,16,few,TRBV5-7,-,TGTGCCAGCAGCCACCCGAGGGCAGACAATAATTCACCCCTCCACTTT,CASSHPRADNNSPLHF